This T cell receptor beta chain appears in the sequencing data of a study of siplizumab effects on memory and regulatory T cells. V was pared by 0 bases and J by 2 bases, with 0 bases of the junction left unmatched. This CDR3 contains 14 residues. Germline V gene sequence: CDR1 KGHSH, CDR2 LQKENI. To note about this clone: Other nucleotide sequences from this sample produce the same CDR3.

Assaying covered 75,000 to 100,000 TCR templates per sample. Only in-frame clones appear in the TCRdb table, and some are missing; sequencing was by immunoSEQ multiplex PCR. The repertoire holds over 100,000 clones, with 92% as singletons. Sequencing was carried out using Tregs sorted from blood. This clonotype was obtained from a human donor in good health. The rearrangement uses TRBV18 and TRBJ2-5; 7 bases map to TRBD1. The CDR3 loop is CASSPPGQQETQYF. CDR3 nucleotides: TGTGCCAGCTCACCACCGGGACAGCAAGAGACCCAGTACTTC.